This T cell receptor beta chain was profiled in a study of blood T cells in healthy people across ages. Study results and limitations: Samples with more naive T cells showed higher observed beta diversity. The recorded TCR beta diversity per million T cells decreased in a roughly linear manner with age.

As concerns this clonotype: The antigen remains undetermined.

The germline V and J ends were trimmed by 2 bases and 2 bases, with 10 bases remaining between them. CDR3 length: 15 amino acids. Germline assignment: CDR1 KGHSH and CDR2 LQKENI. Primers used in a second PCR of about 6 to 11 cycles were a sample-barcoded 5' primer and a J-beta primer mix. From the 5' RACE reads, TCRdb called clonotypes with MiXCR, one entry per CDR3 protein. Of roughly 500,000 distinct CDR3 sequences in the sample, 25% to 30% are singletons; the top ten hold 15% to 20%. The TCR was taken from a woman between 65 and 79 years old in good health. This chain joins TRBV18 and TRBJ2-1; no reliable D call. Sequenced: blood. The CDR3 region has the DNA TGTGCCAGCTCACCAACAGACCGGGCCTACAATGAGCAGTTCTTC. Residues: CASSPTDRAYNEQFF.